One and the same sample provided the 28 T cell receptor beta chains below, sequenced in a study of T cells in Graves' hyperthyroidism and ophthalmopathy (dated by TCRdb to about 2019). Libraries were built with multiplex PCR. Sequencing was carried out with an Illumina HiSeq 2000. Amplification of TCR beta CDR3 regions was carried out from RNA transcripts. The TCR CDR3 was subjected to a first round of RT-PCR using the HTBI primer set and the Qiagen OneStep RT-PCR kit. TCRdb reworked the public reads: Q25 trimming with fastp, MiXCR clone assembly, productive beta chains retained. Each CDR3 protein appears once, grouped with its most common genes and DNA. This sample is represented by about 690,000 distinct CDR3 sequences; 15% to 20% of them were singletons. Jointly, the top ten make up 15% to 19% of the sample. Material for sequencing was blood. These receptors originate from a man aged 50-59 years with Graves' hyperthyroidism.

This clonotype appeared many times. This chain uses TRBV24-1 with TRBJ1-4; the match to TRBD1 covers 8 bases. V trimming: 2 bases; J trimming: 7 bases; junction bases outside the gene matches: 5. The CDR3 extends over 15 amino acids. Germline V lookup: CDR1 KGHDR, CDR2 SFDVKD. CDR3 loop: CATSDSRGRLEKLFF. CDR3 sequence (DNA): TGTGCCACCAGTGATTCCAGGGGGCGCCTTGAAAAACTGTTTTTT.

The V gene is TRBV6-1, the J gene TRBJ2-7; 11 nucleotides align to TRBD2. Trimming took 7 bases from V and 2 from J; bases not matched to a gene: 10. Germline CDR1 and CDR2: MNHNS and SASEGT. This CDR3 has 16 residues. CDR3 DNA sequence: TGTGCCAGCACCGAGGTCGGGACTAGCGGAACCTACGAGCAGTACTTC. Translation gives CASTEVGTSGTYEQYF.

This clonotype occurred many times. This chain uses TRBV10-1 with TRBJ2-3; unclear D gene. The V end was cut by 4 bases, the J end by 5 bases, with 4 bases between. This CDR3 region has 11 residues. Germline V gene sequence: CDR1 WNHNN, CDR2 SYGVQD (reference sequence). This CDR3 is CASSGVDTQYF. CDR3 nucleotides: TGCGCCAGCAGTGGAGTAGATACGCAGTATTTT.

This clonotype was recorded many times. This chain joins TRBV28 and TRBJ2-7, with D possibly called TRBD1 or TRBD2 (5 bases each). V shed 4 bases and J shed 3 bases, with 16 bases lying between them. Germline lookup yields CDR1 MDHEN and CDR2 SYDVKM. The CDR3 sequence is 15 residues long. This CDR3 is CASSSAGTGYYEQYF. CDR3 bases: TGTGCCAGCAGTTCTGCCGGGACGGGTTACTACGAGCAGTACTTC.

This clonotype has more than one count but fewer than ten. The CDR3 nucleotides read TGTGCCAGTAAAGGGGGACTAGCGGGCCAAGAGACCCAGTACTTC. This sequence encodes CASKGGLAGQETQYF. The genes are TRBV28 and TRBJ2-5; 12 bases match TRBD2. This CDR3 is 15 amino acids long. Germline trimming cut 9 bases from V and 1 base from J; bases unmatched to any gene: 6. Germline CDR1 and CDR2: MDHEN and SYDVKM.

The chain employs TRBV14 and TRBJ2-7; tentative D call: TRBD2 (6 bases). Trimming took off 3 bases at V and 4 bases at J, with 16 bases between the two ends. This CDR3 contains 15 residues. Germline CDR1 is SGHDN and CDR2 is FVKESK. CDR3 amino acids: CASSHPGLGFYEQYF. CDR3 nucleotides: TGTGCCAGCAGCCATCCGGGACTCGGGTTTTACGAGCAGTACTTC.

This clonotype occurred many times. The chain joins TRBV20-1 to TRBJ2-5; no clear D gene. V dropped 0 bases and J dropped 5 bases, with 4 bases sitting between them. Germline lookup yields CDR1 DFQATT and CDR2 SNEGSKA (reference sequence). The length of the CDR3 is 11 residues. CDR3 in amino acids: CSARDRETQYF. DNA of the CDR3: TGCAGTGCTAGAGATCGTGAGACCCAGTACTTC.

This clonotype was counted ten times or more. The chain couples TRBV12-3 or TRBV12-4 to TRBJ2-7; 10 nucleotides align to TRBD2. V gave up 1 base and J gave up 5 bases; unmatched junction bases: 5. This CDR3 is 15 amino acids long. As DNA, the CDR3 is TGTGCCAGCAGTTTAGTAATAGCGGGAGGCGACGAGCAGTACTTC. It codes for CASSLVIAGGDEQYF.

This clonotype was detected many times. The chain has TRBV9 and TRBJ2-1, with 8 bases aligning to TRBD2. CDR1 and CDR2 from the germline V gene are SGDLS and YYNGEE. The CDR3 consists of 16 residues. Losses at the gene ends were 0 bases for V and 2 bases for J; bases not matched to a gene: 4. CDR3 DNA sequence: TGTGCCAGCAGCGTAGAAGGTAGCGGGACCTACAATGAGCAGTTCTTC. This gives the protein CASSVEGSGTYNEQFF.

This clonotype was detected many times. V and J are TRBV27 and TRBJ1-1, with D possibly TRBD1 on 5 matching bases. The CDR3 runs to 14 residues. V lost 1 base to trimming and J lost 4 bases, with 10 bases between them. Germline CDR1 MNHEY, CDR2 SMNVEV (reference sequence). The chain's CDR3 is CASSLLGVGTEAFF. The CDR3 nucleotides are TGTGCCAGCAGTTTATTGGGGGTGGGCACTGAAGCTTTCTTT.

This clonotype was seen at least ten times. The chain combines TRBV6-5 with TRBJ2-3; the D gene is possibly TRBD1 (6 bases). Trimming stripped 2 bases from V and 0 bases from J, with 12 bases between. The germline gives CDR1 MNHEY, CDR2 SVGAGI. CDR3 length equals 16 residues. The CDR3 reads CASSYLRGSSTDTQYF. In DNA, the CDR3 is TGTGCCAGCAGTTACCTCAGGGGATCTAGCACAGATACGCAGTATTTT.

This clonotype was seen many times. The V and J genes are TRBV3-1 and TRBJ2-3; 8 bases fit TRBD2. The V segment lost 4 bases and the J segment 3 bases; nucleotides outside the gene matches: 6. There are 15 residues in the CDR3. Looked up from germline, CDR1 is LGHDT and CDR2 is YNNKEL (reference sequence). The chain's CDR3 is CASSPMAGGTDTQYF. In DNA, the CDR3 is TGTGCCAGCAGCCCCATGGCGGGAGGAACAGATACGCAGTATTTT.

This clonotype was counted at least ten times. The chain links TRBV11-2 to TRBJ2-1; D gene uncertain. Trimming pared 2 bases from V and 4 bases from J, leaving 12 bases between. Germline CDR1 is SGHAT and CDR2 is FQNNGV. This CDR3 contains 15 residues. The CDR3 bases are TGTGCCAGCAGCTTAAGGAGTCAGCAGTACAATGAGCAGTTCTTC. Translating it yields CASSLRSQQYNEQFF.

The J gene is TRBJ1-3, the V gene TRBV7-6; TRBD1 is a possible D gene (6 bases). The CDR3 spans 17 residues. Germline V lookup: CDR1 SGHVS, CDR2 FNYEAQ. Deletions cut 1 base from V and 0 bases from J, with 13 bases between. The CDR3 region is CASSLGPGTYSGNTIYF. The CDR3 nucleotides read TGTGCCAGCAGCTTAGGCCCCGGGACATACTCTGGAAACACCATATATTTT.

This clonotype was seen a few times. This sequence joins TRBV30 and TRBJ2-7; unclear D gene. Germline CDR1 and CDR2: GTSNPN and SVGIG (reference sequence). The CDR3 contains 13 residues. Here the CDR3 reads CAWSVGQFYERYV. Written as DNA, the CDR3 is TGTGCCTGGAGTGTAGGCCAGTTCTACGAGCGGTACGTC.

The genes are TRBV7-6 and TRBJ2-7, with TRBD1 identical over 9 bases. The CDR3 is made up of 14 amino acids. Unmatched junction bases numbered 8, after V lost 5 bases and J lost 6 bases. The germline CDR1 and CDR2 sequences are SGHVS and FNYEAQ. The CDR3: CASSLMGTGTEQYF. The CDR3, as DNA: TGTGCCAGCAGCCTCATGGGGACAGGGACCGAGCAGTACTTC. Supplemented by reference TRBV7-6 and TRBJ2-7, the full variable domain reads GAGVSQSPRYKVTKRGQDVALRCDPISGHVSLYWYRQALGQGPEFLTYFNYEAQQDKSGLPNDRFSAERPEGSISTLTIQRTEQRDSAMYRCASSLMGTGTEQYFGPGTRLTVT.

This chain joins TRBV3-1 and TRBJ2-4; D gene ambiguous. Germline CDR1 and CDR2: LGHDT and YNNKEL (reference sequence). Trimming cost V 0 bases and J 0 bases, with 12 bases left between them. CDR3 length: 17 amino acids. The chain's CDR3 is CASSQEIWDGAKNIQYF. CDR3 nucleotide sequence: TGTGCCAGCAGCCAAGAGATTTGGGATGGAGCCAAAAACATTCAGTACTTC.

This clonotype was observed a handful of times. The chain recombines TRBV15 with TRBJ1-1, with TRBD1 as a possible D gene (6 bases). Per germline, CDR1 LNHNV and CDR2 YYDKDF (reference sequence). V was trimmed by 8 bases and J by 6 bases, leaving 10 bases between them. CDR3 length: 11 residues. In DNA form, the CDR3 reads TGTGCCACCCTACAGGGCTCTGAAGCTTTCTTT. Protein product: CATLQGSEAFF.

With respect to this clonotype: Given the absence of the conserved phenylalanine or tryptophan at the CDR3 end, a read error is likely. The chain carries TRBV6-1 and TRBJ2-5; tentatively, D is TRBD1 (6 bases). Germline CDR1 and CDR2: MNHNS and SASEGT. The CDR3 consists of 13 residues. V shed 8 bases and J shed 2 bases, with 12 bases lying between them. In DNA, the CDR3 is TGTGCCAGCCGAGGGACAATTCAAGAGACCCAGTACCTC. Amino acid sequence: CASRGTIQETQYL.

In its sample, this clonotype was seen many times. The chain recombines TRBV20-1 with TRBJ1-6; D is possibly TRBD1 (5 bases). Germline-derived CDR1 and CDR2 are DFQATT and SNEGSKA (reference sequence). V shed 3 bases and J shed 5 bases, with 8 bases lying between them. This CDR3 region has 13 residues. The CDR3 region is CSASWGNNSPLHF. The DNA for the CDR3 is TGCAGTGCTAGTTGGGGGAATAATTCACCCCTCCACTTT.

In its sample, this clonotype was seen many times. The chain employs TRBV11-2 and TRBJ2-7, with D possibly called TRBD1 or TRBD2 (5 bases each). Trimming removed 4 bases at V and 3 bases at J, with 13 bases between. Germline lookup yields CDR1 SGHAT and CDR2 FQNNGV. The CDR3 is 14 residues long. CDR3 nucleotide sequence: TGTGCCAGCAGCTCCGGGGCAACAGGCTACGAGCAGTACTTC. This translates into CASSSGATGYEQYF.

The chain couples TRBV5-1 to TRBJ2-1; D is unclear. V lost 0 bases, J lost 7 bases, and 11 bases lay in between. CDR3 size: 14 residues. Germline V gene sequence: CDR1 SGHRS, CDR2 YFSETQ. The CDR3 here is CASSLEGGLNEQFF. As DNA, the CDR3 is TGCGCCAGCAGCTTGGAGGGCGGCTTGAATGAGCAGTTCTTC. The complete variable domain, with remaining parts taken from reference TRBV5-1 and TRBJ2-1, reads KAGVTQTPRYLIKTRGQQVTLSCSPISGHRSVSWYQQTPGQGLQFLFEYFSETQRNKGNFPGRFSGRQFSNSRSEMNVSTLELGDSALYLCASSLEGGLNEQFFGPGTRLTVL.

This chain links TRBV20-1 with TRBJ1-2, with TRBD1 matching over 12 bases. Germline CDR1 DFQATT, CDR2 SNEGSKA (reference sequence). J lost 7 bases, V lost 2 bases, and 8 bases had no gene match. The CDR3 consists of 15 residues. DNA for the CDR3: TGCAGTGCTAGAAACCCGGGACAGGGGGCGGGTGGCTACACCTTC. Its protein product is CSARNPGQGAGGYTF.

This chain uses TRBV9 with TRBJ2-7; TRBD2 matches at 13 bases. The trim removed 3 bases at V and 4 bases at J, leaving 10 bases unmatched. This CDR3 is 17 amino acids long. The germline CDR1 and CDR2 sequences are SGDLS and YYNGEE. CDR3 nucleotides: TGTGCCAGCAGCGCACACAGGACTAGCGGGAGTAGTTACGAGCAGTACTTC. Its protein is CASSAHRTSGSSYEQYF. The whole variable domain, remainder taken from reference TRBV9 and TRBJ2-7, is DSGVTQTPKHLITATGQRVTLRCSPRSGDLSVYWYQQSLDQGLQFLIQYYNGEERAKGNILERFSAQQFPDLHSELNLSSLELGDSALYFCASSAHRTSGSSYEQYFGPGTRLTVT.

V gene TRBV28 combines with J gene TRBJ2-2; D is undetermined. The length of the CDR3 is 18 residues. The V end lost 2 bases, the J end lost 0 bases, and 16 bases lay between the germline ends. Germline CDR1 reads MDHEN; CDR2 reads SYDVKM. The CDR3 nucleotides are TGTGCCAGCAGTTTAAGTTTCCCGGCCAGATCGAACACCGGGGAGCTGTTTTTT. Its translation is CASSLSFPARSNTGELFF.

J is TRBJ1-3 and V is TRBV6-1; D gene unclear. In germline, CDR1 is MNHNS, CDR2 SASEGT. Trimming pared 8 bases from V and 0 bases from J, leaving 17 bases between. This CDR3 spans 16 amino acids. The DNA for the CDR3 is TGTGCCAGCCTTGGGATACGAACTTCCTCTGGAAACACCATATATTTT. It codes for CASLGIRTSSGNTIYF.

The CDR3 reads CATSDPGPSHSSGANVLTF. The CDR3 DNA follows: TGTGCCACCAGTGATCCCGGACCTTCCCACTCCTCTGGGGCCAACGTCCTGACTTTC. The V gene is TRBV24-1, the J gene TRBJ2-6, with D hard to call. CDR1 and CDR2 (germline): KGHDR, SFDVKD. The CDR3 covers 19 residues. The ends were cut back, 3 bases at V and 0 bases at J, with 17 bases in the middle.

This chain uses TRBV30 with TRBJ1-6; 7 nucleotides agree with TRBD1. Looked up from germline, CDR1 is GTSNPN and CDR2 is SVGIG (reference sequence). The trim removed 0 bases at V and 5 bases at J, leaving 4 bases unmatched. The CDR3 totals 15 residues. The CDR3 reads CAWSVPGQHNSPLHF. The CDR3 nucleotides are TGTGCCTGGAGTGTACCGGGACAGCATAATTCACCCCTCCACTTT.